This TCR beta chain comes out of a study of T-cell reconstitution after alpha-beta-depleted transplantation in children. This clonotype was picked up many times. This CDR3 comprises 16 residues. The germline V and J ends were trimmed by 2 bases and 2 bases, with 13 bases remaining between them. Germline V gene lookup returns CDR1 SGDLS and CDR2 YYNGEE. It was with unique molecular identifiers that the TCRbeta library was prepared. TCRdb processed the PCR reads anew with MiXCR; each CDR3 protein has one entry. Here the sample spans hundreds of thousands of distinct CDR3 sequences, about a tenth being singletons.

The receptor's source is a child less than two years old with acute myeloid leukemia, due to receive a stem cell transplant. This specimen consisted of PBMCs, obtained before TCRalphabeta/CD19-depleted stem cell transplant. The chain uses TRBV9 and TRBJ2-2; possible D gene TRBD1, 6 bases. This CDR3 reads CASSVAGTLNTGELFF. The CDR3 DNA follows: TGTGCCAGCAGCGTCGCCGGGACACTCAACACCGGGGAGCTGTTTTTT.